The 9 T cell receptor beta chains below come from one sample, sequenced in a study of blood T cell repertoires in COVID-19. Clones were sequenced by immunoSEQ multiplex PCR, and TCRdb holds only the in-frame ones, with some missing. In the table there are around 330,000 clones, more than 75% of which are singletons. Specimen: PBMCs or T cells enriched from blood (not recorded which). These receptors were obtained from a man aged 55 to 69 who had recovered from COVID-19.

This rearrangement joins TRBV30 to TRBJ1-4; D not certain. V dropped 4 bases and J dropped 3 bases, with 12 bases sitting between them. The CDR3 is 14 amino acids. Germline-derived CDR1 and CDR2 are GTSNPN and SVGIG (reference sequence). The DNA of the CDR3 is TGTGCCTGGAAGCTCCAGGTAGCTAATGAAAAACTGTTTTTT. It translates to CAWKLQVANEKLFF.

The chain is built from TRBV27 and TRBJ1-2; 8 bases are shared with TRBD1. Unmatched junction bases numbered 20, after V lost 9 bases and J lost 5 bases. Germline CDR1 and CDR2: MNHEY and SMNVEV (reference sequence). The CDR3 spans 17 residues. CDR3 loop: CASQRTGSSTRAYGYTF. As DNA, the CDR3 is TGTGCCAGTCAACGGACAGGGTCTTCGACAAGGGCTTATGGCTACACCTTC.

The rearrangement joins TRBV3-1 (or the pseudogene TRBV3-2) to TRBJ2-2; 15 bases agree with TRBD2. The CDR3 is 21 residues long. Germline V gene sequence: CDR1 LGHDT, CDR2 YNNKEL (reference sequence). V dropped 3 bases and J dropped 3; count of bases not matched to a gene: 14. The CDR3 DNA reads TGTGCCAGCAGCCATCCCCGGTGGACTAGCGGGGGGGCTACGTACACCGGGGAGCTGTTTTTT. This translates into CASSHPRWTSGGATYTGELFF.

The V and J genes are TRBV5-1 and TRBJ2-1; maybe TRBD2 (6 bases). Germline CDR1 and CDR2: SGHRS and YFSETQ. V was shortened by 6 bases and J by 14 bases, with 24 bases between the two germline ends. CDR3 length: 14 amino acids. The CDR3 loop reads CASNKGTSTEREFF. The CDR3 DNA is TGCGCCAGCAACAAAGGTACTAGCACCGAACGGGAGTTCTTC.

V and J are TRBV7-2 and TRBJ2-3; D is unresolved. V was cut by 1 base and J by 3 bases, with 8 bases left in between. This CDR3 has 14 amino acids. Per germline, CDR1 SGHTA and CDR2 FQGNSA. The CDR3 DNA reads TGTGCCAGCAGCTTAGTGAGGTCGACAGATACGCAGTATTTT. It yields the protein CASSLVRSTDTQYF.

The CDR3 DNA reads as TGTGCCAGCAGTTACTGGGGGGGCAATCAGCCCCAGCATTTT. Translating gives CASSYWGGNQPQHF. The V and J genes are TRBV6-2 or TRBV6-3 and TRBJ1-5, with D maybe TRBD1 (5 bases). Looked up from germline, CDR1 is MNHEY and CDR2 is SVGEGT. This CDR3 contains 14 residues. V was clipped by 1 base and J by 2 bases, with 6 bases between them.

This chain links TRBV24-1 with TRBJ2-1; 9 positions agree with TRBD2. The V segment lost 2 bases and the J segment 9 bases; nucleotides outside the gene matches: 13. The CDR3 covers 17 residues. The V gene's germline CDR1 is KGHDR and CDR2 SFDVKD. The chain's CDR3 is CATSDSRWAGGPGEQFF. Here the CDR3 DNA reads TGTGCCACCAGTGATTCACGGTGGGCGGGAGGGCCAGGTGAGCAGTTCTTC.

The chain combines TRBV3-1 (or the pseudogene TRBV3-2) with TRBJ1-4; the match to TRBD1 covers 7 bases. The V gene's germline CDR1 is LGHDT and CDR2 YNNKEL (reference sequence). Unmatched junction bases numbered 17, after V lost 3 bases and J lost 7 bases. The CDR3 is 18 amino acids. CDR3 region: CASSHEGTARGNSEKLFF. CDR3 sequence (DNA): TGTGCCAGCAGCCACGAAGGGACAGCTCGGGGGAACAGTGAAAAACTGTTTTTT.

With regard to this clone: Additional DNA sequences in this sample encode the identical CDR3. The chain couples TRBV7-9 to TRBJ1-1; 7 positions agree with TRBD1. The CDR3 runs 12 residues. The V segment lost 6 bases and the J segment 5 bases; nucleotides outside the gene matches: 3. The germline gives CDR1 SEHNR, CDR2 FQNEAQ (reference sequence). The CDR3 DNA follows: TGTGCCAGCAGTCCACAGGGGACTGAAGCTTTCTTT. Protein sequence: CASSPQGTEAFF.